The entry below describes one TCR beta chain. Other DNA sequences within the sample encode an identical CDR3. Trimming shortened V by 2 bases and J by 2 bases, and 7 bases separated the two germline ends. Germline V gene lookup returns CDR1 SGHTA and CDR2 FQGNSA. This CDR3 is 13 amino acids long. The data belong to a study of shared clonotypes between healthy human individuals. Per the original data handling: With immunoSEQ giving junction-only sequences and no quality scores, filtering differed. Sequencing used immunoSEQ multiplex PCR; TCRdb keeps in-frame clones, though not all of them. V, J and clone size were drawn from that table, and D and trimming were deduced from the DNA. The sample has 1.5 million to 1.9 million clones, 95% to 99% seen once.

The clonotype originates from a young man in good health. Sample: naive CD4+ T cells sorted from blood. The subset is: CD45RA+ positively selected. V is TRBV7-2 and J is TRBJ2-7; D not certain. CDR3 in amino acids: CASSLSGTYEQYF. The CDR3 DNA sequence: TGTGCCAGCAGCTTATCTGGAACCTACGAGCAGTACTTC.